The T cell receptor (beta chain) described here comes from a study of identical twins. Notes on the study in general: Sequences that were beta out-of-frame showed weaker excess twin sharing. For monozygotic twins, models underestimated out-of-frame TCR alpha sharing.

Healthy Caucasian individuals made up all the donors. This clonotype appeared a few times. Antigen unknown. The junction had 5 bases not matched to a gene; V was cut back by 6 bases and J by 5 bases. Germline V gives CDR1 MNHEY, CDR2 SMNVEV (reference sequence). This CDR3 comprises 13 residues. In TCRdb, the 5' RACE reads were re-called with MiXCR into one record per CDR3 protein. There are some 730,000 distinct CDR3 sequences in the sample; around a sixth occur only once, and approximately 14% lies in the top ten. Another study also made use of these data, one on T cells expressing NK-cell markers. That report adds: Serological testing identified most of the eight sequenced donors as HCMV-seropositive and one as seronegative.

The sequenced sample was PBMCs. The gene calls are TRBV27 and TRBJ2-7; 9 bases are a match to TRBD1. The clonotype comes from a woman younger than 30 in good health. The CDR3 region has the DNA TGTGCCAGCAGCCGGGGACAGGGTAACGAGCAGTACTTC. Protein product: CASSRGQGNEQYF.